The 23 T cell receptor beta chains below come from one sample, sequenced in a study of cytomegalovirus exposure and HLA in healthy donors (TCRdb year 2017). To prepare the library, the immunoSEQ multiplex PCR assay was applied. For the multiplex PCR, a mixture combining 60 forward primers for TCR Vbeta segments and 13 reverse primers for TCR Jbeta segments was used. The source is immuneACCESS, and TCRdb retained only in-frame sequences with V and J called. Part of the clones is not carried over; for the studies checked, unresolved V genes explain less than half of this, and the remainder is unexplained. For this sample there are more than 60,000 clones; more than 60% appear just once. Jointly, the top ten make up roughly 5% of the sample. The specimen was PBMCs. The receptors stem from a male donor in good health and CMV-seropositive.

The CDR3 spells CASSPIAFSGGANEQFF. Here the CDR3 DNA reads TGTGCCAGCAGCCCCATTGCCTTTAGCGGGGGGGCCAATGAGCAGTTCTTC. The rearrangement links TRBV4-2 to TRBJ2-1, with TRBD2 matching over 11 bases. There are 17 residues in the CDR3. The ends lost 4 bases at V and 6 bases at J; junction bases unmatched: 11. CDR1 and CDR2 (germline): LGHNA, YNFKEQ.

J is TRBJ2-7 and V is TRBV5-1; tentative D call: TRBD1 (5 bases). Germline CDR1 and CDR2: SGHRS and YFSETQ. V lost 2 bases to trimming and J lost 3 bases, with 9 bases between them. The CDR3 spans 13 residues. In DNA form, the CDR3 reads TGCGCCAGCAGCTTCGACAGATACTACGAGCAGTACTTC. Residues: CASSFDRYYEQYF.

This clone was seen repeatedly, ten times or more. The rearrangement joins TRBV2 to TRBJ1-5; the match to TRBD1 covers 7 bases. V gave up 4 bases and J gave up 1 base; unmatched junction bases: 7. Germline V CDR1 and CDR2: SNHLY, FYNNEI. CDR3 size: 16 residues. In nucleotides, the CDR3 is TGTGCCAGCAGTGGATGGACAGGAGAAAGCAATCAGCCCCAGCATTTT. This codes for CASSGWTGESNQPQHF.

The chain has TRBV19 and TRBJ2-5; 8 positions agree with TRBD1. Germline V gene lookup returns CDR1 LNHDA and CDR2 SQIVND (reference sequence). V gave up 4 bases and J gave up 4 bases; unmatched junction bases: 8. This CDR3 region has 15 residues. The CDR3 nucleotides are TGTGCCAGTAGTACCGCGACAGGGGCTATAGAGACCCAGTACTTC. Amino acid sequence: CASSTATGAIETQYF.

The chain links TRBV5-1 to TRBJ2-5, with 7 bases identical to TRBD2. Looked up from germline, CDR1 is SGHRS and CDR2 is YFSETQ. V shed 4 bases, J shed 5 bases, and the junction held 8 bases outside the gene matches. The CDR3 consists of 14 residues. CDR3: CASSQREGRETQYF. The CDR3 region has the DNA TGCGCCAGCAGCCAGAGGGAGGGACGGGAGACCCAGTACTTC.

V is TRBV4-3 and J is TRBJ1-2; TRBD1 aligns across 9 bases. Trimming removed 0 bases from V and 6 bases from J; junction bases left unmatched: 8. The CDR3 is made up of 16 amino acids. Germline V gene sequence: CDR1 LGHNA, CDR2 YSLEER. The CDR3 bases are TGCGCCAGCAGCCAAGATAGGGGGACAGGGAATCATGGCTACACCTTC. Protein: CASSQDRGTGNHGYTF.

This clone was detected a few times. V and J are TRBV10-3 and TRBJ2-7, with 9 bases fitting TRBD1. With V trimmed by 5 bases and J by 4 bases, 3 bases remained unmatched. Per the germline V gene, CDR1 is ENHRY and CDR2 is SYGVKD. The length of the CDR3 is 13 residues. The CDR3 region is CAISRDREYEQYF. The CDR3 DNA reads as TGTGCCATCAGTCGGGACAGGGAATACGAGCAGTACTTC.

The chain carries TRBV23-1 and TRBJ1-5; TRBD1 aligns across 7 bases. TRBV23-1 is an ORF, with its function uncertain. The CDR3 covers 15 residues. V dropped 4 bases and J dropped 5; count of bases not matched to a gene: 8. In nucleotides, the CDR3 is TGCGCCAGCAGTCGAGACAGGGAAGGCGATCAGCCCCAGCATTTT. Translated: CASSRDREGDQPQHF.

This clone was counted only a few times. The V and J genes are TRBV6-5 and TRBJ2-1; 9 nucleotides agree with TRBD1. V shed 5 bases, J shed 0 bases, and the junction held 2 bases outside the gene matches. CDR1 is MNHEY, CDR2 SVGAGI, per germline. The CDR3 extends over 15 amino acids. The CDR3 is CASSMDRGSYNEQFF. CDR3 coding DNA: TGTGCCAGCAGTATGGACAGGGGCTCCTACAATGAGCAGTTCTTC.

CDR3 amino acids: CASKPGTEGTGELFF. DNA for the CDR3: TGCGCCAGCAAACCCGGGACTGAGGGGACCGGGGAGCTGTTTTTT. This chain uses TRBV4-1 with TRBJ2-2, with D possibly TRBD2 on 6 matching bases. CDR3 size: 15 residues. CDR1 MGHRA and CDR2 YSYEKL come from the germline V gene. V lost 7 bases, J lost 5 bases, and 17 bases lay in between.

The chain couples TRBV5-1 to TRBJ2-6; 9 bases are a match to TRBD2. The germline gives CDR1 SGHRS, CDR2 YFSETQ. The CDR3 is 19 residues long. V lost 0 bases and J lost 0; bases outside the gene matches: 7. The CDR3 reads CASSLVGGAGGSGANVLTF. For the CDR3, the DNA is TGCGCCAGCAGCTTGGTCGGGGGAGCGGGGGGCTCTGGGGCCAACGTCCTGACTTTC. Supplemented by reference TRBV5-1 and TRBJ2-6, the full variable domain reads KAGVTQTPRYLIKTRGQQVTLSCSPISGHRSVSWYQQTPGQGLQFLFEYFSETQRNKGNFPGRFSGRQFSNSRSEMNVSTLELGDSALYLCASSLVGGAGGSGANVLTFGAGSRLTVL.

The chain has TRBV15 and TRBJ2-7; 7 bases map to TRBD2. The CDR3 contains 13 residues. V shed 5 bases, J shed 5 bases, and the junction held 6 bases outside the gene matches. Looked up from germline, CDR1 is LNHNV and CDR2 is YYDKDF (reference sequence). The DNA for the CDR3 is TGTGCCACCAGCGGGAGGGCGGCACACGAGCAGTACTTC. Translation: CATSGRAAHEQYF.

J is TRBJ2-3 and V is TRBV9; TRBD2 agrees at 8 bases. V lost 3 bases to trimming and J lost 4 bases; unmatched junction nucleotides: 10. CDR3 size: 16 residues. Germline CDR1 SGDLS, CDR2 YYNGEE. CDR3 nucleotide sequence: TGTGCCAGCAGCGGGGCGAGCGGGGGAGCCTCAGATACGCAGTATTTT. This gives the protein CASSGASGGASDTQYF.

The chain recombines TRBV19 with TRBJ2-1; D not certain. CDR3 size: 12 residues. The V gene lost 8 bases and the J gene lost 10 bases, with 15 bases spanning the gap. The germline gives CDR1 LNHDA, CDR2 SQIVND (reference sequence). The CDR3, as DNA: TGTGCCAGTGGTGGGCGCAACTGGGAGCAGTTCTTC. Protein: CASGGRNWEQFF.

The chain combines TRBV11-2 with TRBJ2-1; 9 positions match TRBD2. V gave up 3 bases and J gave up 1 base; unmatched junction bases: 1. This CDR3 region has 15 residues. Germline CDR1 and CDR2: SGHAT and FQNNGV. This CDR3 reads CASSFLAGSYNEQFF. The DNA of the CDR3 is TGTGCCAGCAGCTTCCTAGCGGGGTCCTACAATGAGCAGTTCTTC.

The V call is TRBV9, the J call TRBJ1-3; 7 nucleotides align to TRBD1. Germline V lookup: CDR1 SGDLS, CDR2 YYNGEE. The CDR3 has 16 amino acids. V shed 0 bases, J shed 2 bases, and the junction held 5 bases outside the gene matches. This CDR3 is CASSVAPGTAGNTIYF. CDR3 nucleotides: TGTGCCAGCAGCGTAGCTCCCGGGACAGCTGGAAACACCATATATTTT.

This chain connects TRBV18 to TRBJ1-1; D perhaps matches TRBD1 (5 bases). From germline, CDR1 is KGHSH and CDR2 LQKENI. This CDR3 has 15 amino acids. V lost 1 base to trimming and J lost 0 bases, with 9 bases between them. In DNA form, the CDR3 reads TGTGCCAGCTCACCACAGACAGTCATGAACACTGAAGCTTTCTTT. Amino acids: CASSPQTVMNTEAFF.

The chain recombines TRBV7-9 with TRBJ2-1; 10 bases fit TRBD2. CDR3 length: 16 amino acids. Trimming removed 5 bases from V and 6 bases from J; junction bases left unmatched: 10. Germline values: CDR1 SEHNR, CDR2 FQNEAQ (reference sequence). CDR3 sequence: CASSQQRGGLANEQFF. Written as DNA, the CDR3 is TGTGCCAGCAGCCAGCAGCGGGGGGGCCTTGCCAATGAGCAGTTCTTC.

The table lists this clone with a few counts. This chain uses TRBV4-1 with TRBJ1-5; 8 nucleotides align to TRBD1. From germline, CDR1 is MGHRA and CDR2 YSYEKL. The CDR3 has 18 residues. J gave up 0 bases and V 3 bases, and 10 bases lay outside the gene matches. The CDR3 DNA follows: TGCGCCAGCAGCCAGGGACAGGCAACGCTTAATAGCAATCAGCCCCAGCATTTT. Translated: CASSQGQATLNSNQPQHF.

This chain connects TRBV6-1 to TRBJ1-2; a weak D match, TRBD1 (5 bases). This CDR3 comprises 12 residues. Germline V gives CDR1 MNHNS, CDR2 SASEGT. Trimming removed 6 bases at V and 8 bases at J, with 13 bases between. Here the CDR3 DNA reads TGTGCCAGCAGCCTGACAGTTCTCGGCTACACCTTC. This translates into CASSLTVLGYTF.

On this clone: The junction departs from germline at one end; a sequencing error may be responsible. The chain joins TRBV7-7 to TRBJ1-4; no clear D. Per the germline V gene, CDR1 is SSHAT and CDR2 is FNYEAQ (reference sequence). CDR3 length: 14 amino acids. The chain's CDR3 is CASSPDGLGEKLFF. The DNA for the CDR3 is TGTGCTAGCAGCCCAGACGGTTTGGGCGAAAAACTGTTTTTT.

The chain employs TRBV5-1 and TRBJ2-2; TRBD1 might be the D (6 bases). The CDR3 loop spans 14 amino acids. Germline V lookup: CDR1 SGHRS, CDR2 YFSETQ. V was cut by 8 bases and J by 5 bases, with 16 bases left in between. DNA of the CDR3: TGCGCCAGTACTAACAGGGACGAAACCGGGGAGCTGTTTTTT. Translation gives CASTNRDETGELFF.

In DNA form, the CDR3 reads TGCGCCAGCAGCCCGCCTGGGCCTAACTATGGCTACACCTTC. As protein: CASSPPGPNYGYTF. The V call is TRBV5-1, the J call TRBJ1-2; no clear D. The V gene lost 4 bases and the J gene lost 0 bases, with 10 bases spanning the gap. Germline V gene data show CDR1 as SGHRS and CDR2 as YFSETQ. The CDR3 is made up of 14 amino acids. The full variable domain, rest sourced from reference TRBV5-1 and TRBJ1-2, is KAGVTQTPRYLIKTRGQQVTLSCSPISGHRSVSWYQQTPGQGLQFLFEYFSETQRNKGNFPGRFSGRQFSNSRSEMNVSTLELGDSALYLCASSPPGPNYGYTFGSGTRLTVV.